This is a list of T cell receptor beta chains from one sample in a study of T cells expressing NK-cell markers. Using the 5' RACE reads, TCRdb records one entry per CDR3 protein without DNA. The sample shows hundreds of thousands of distinct CDR3 sequences, and about 4% sits with its ten largest clones. The source material was blood T cells: a sorted CD56 or NKG2C T cell subset, CD4+ or CD8+ T cells, or bulk PBMC T cells (not recorded which). These receptors originate from a woman between 18 and 70 years old in good health. Both conserved end residues are part of each CDR3. Fields, in order: CDR3 length, V gene, J gene, CDR3 protein.

14	TRBV20-1	TRBJ2-3	CSVPSGSLADTQYF
19	TRBV27	TRBJ2-7	CASSGTAGQGFRLAYEQYF
16	TRBV5-4	TRBJ1-4	CASSLGGRATNEKLFF
13	TRBV3-1	TRBJ2-7	CASIGQGAGEQYF
17	TRBV20-1	TRBJ2-1	CSAPGQNHPLAGNEQFF
17	TRBV3-1	TRBJ2-4	CASSQEGSTGSKNIQYF
14	TRBV28	TRBJ2-7	CASIPHAQSGEQYF
15	TRBV7-2	TRBJ2-5	CASSLGDGVQETQYF
14	TRBV4-3	TRBJ1-2	CASSRVTANYGYTF
12	TRBV5-1	TRBJ2-3	CASSKLTDTQYF
14	TRBV7-6	TRBJ1-5	CASSLEGRDQPQHF
14	TRBV20-1	TRBJ2-1	CSVRTSGLYNEQFF
15	TRBV6-2/TRBV6-3	TRBJ1-6	CASSYATPANSPLHF
15	TRBV20-1	TRBJ2-1	CSATPGGRAYNEQFF
15	TRBV7-2	TRBJ2-2	CASSLDSSYTGELFF
13	TRBV6-5	TRBJ1-2	CASSYGVRYGYTF
17	TRBV4-1	TRBJ2-3	CASSRGLAGGPADTQYF
15	TRBV4-3	TRBJ1-6	CASSQNRVGNSPLHF
12	TRBV20-1	TRBJ2-7	CSARQSSYEQYF
13	TRBV20-1	TRBJ2-3	CSADDHPIDTQYF
18	TRBV11-2	TRBJ2-1	CASSLHPAGGVVYNEQFF
14	TRBV3-1	TRBJ2-3	CASSTRTGWDTQYF
16	TRBV7-7	TRBJ2-1	CASSPGRGGPYNEQFF
15	TRBV15	TRBJ1-5	CATSTSGSRNQPQHF
15	TRBV7-9	TRBJ2-5	CASSPRGGRGETQYF
15	TRBV6-5	TRBJ1-1	CASSYSTGSAAEAFF
14	TRBV20-1	TRBJ1-3	CSAASGGAGNTIYF
16	TRBV20-1	TRBJ2-7	CSARDRSRGREGEQYF
13	TRBV30	TRBJ1-4	CAQGGQTNEKLFF
14	TRBV7-9	TRBJ1-1	CASSLGEANTEAFF
15	TRBV2	TRBJ2-3	CASRGQGTRSDTQYF
16	TRBV14	TRBJ2-7	CASSLWTGGVSYEQYF
15	TRBV11-1	TRBJ1-6	CASSLGRSENSPLHF
12	TRBV29-1	TRBJ2-3	CSETSGPDTQYF
19	TRBV6-2/TRBV6-3	TRBJ2-1	CASSYRLAGGLSSYNEQFF
19	TRBV20-1	TRBJ1-6	CSATLHQGSRSSYNSPLHF
12	TRBV12-5	TRBJ2-2	CASGLNTGELFF
15	TRBV4-3	TRBJ2-5	CASSPGLAGRGTQYF
16	TRBV6-2/TRBV6-3	TRBJ2-1	CASSLTSGGSYNEQFF
16	TRBV7-9	TRBJ2-4	CASSPAGRAAKNIQYF
14	TRBV5-1	TRBJ1-2	CASSLEFGVDGYTF
18	TRBV7-8	TRBJ2-1	CASSLVRSGGGQPNEQFF
14	TRBV20-1	TRBJ2-7	CSGYYGTSGYEQYF
11	TRBV20-1	TRBJ2-1	CSATRLNEQFF
12	TRBV24-1	TRBJ2-1	CATSDFKGEQFF
12	TRBV18	TRBJ2-7	CASSPHREEQYF
15	TRBV6-5	TRBJ1-1	CASSYSIIRDTEAFF
14	TRBV5-1	TRBJ2-1	CASSLELGNNEQFF